The rows below give T cell receptor beta chains drawn from one sample of a study of T cell responses to AZD1222 COVID-19 vaccine. Profiled with immunoSEQ multiplex PCR; TCRdb holds only in-frame clones, not every one. Here the sample spans tens of thousands of clones, approximately 89% being singletons. Sequencing was performed on peripheral blood, taken on day 0 of AZD1222 vaccination. These TCRs come from an adult in good health. Both conserved end residues are part of each CDR3. Each record gives: J gene, V gene, clone size, D gene, CDR3 protein, CDR3 DNA. A D gene is named only where the DNA matches it firmly. Not all rows give a size; the values are once, few, many and, for expanded clones, a class.

j_gene: TRBJ1-2; v_gene: TRBV29-1; abundance: NA; d_gene: TRBD1; CDR3aa: CSASSDRGLGYTF; CDR3nt: TGCAGCGCCTCTTCCGACAGGGGGCTTGGCTACACCTTC
j_gene: TRBJ1-5; v_gene: TRBV5-5; abundance: NA; d_gene: NA; CDR3aa: CASTFGLSNQPQHF; CDR3nt: TGTGCCAGCACTTTTGGTCTTAGCAATCAGCCCCAGCATTTT
j_gene: TRBJ2-4; v_gene: TRBV6-5; abundance: NA; d_gene: TRBD2; CDR3aa: CASSPGGTAKNIQYF; CDR3nt: TGTGCCAGCAGTCCCGGGGGGACAGCCAAAAACATTCAGTACTTC
j_gene: TRBJ1-5; v_gene: TRBV30; abundance: NA; d_gene: NA; CDR3aa: CAWSVQASNQPQHF; CDR3nt: TGTGCCTGGAGTGTACAGGCAAGCAATCAGCCCCAGCATTTT
j_gene: TRBJ2-7; v_gene: TRBV18; abundance: NA; d_gene: NA; CDR3aa: CASSPLPPTESSYEQYF; CDR3nt: TGTGCCAGCTCACCACTGCCCCCGACAGAGAGCTCCTACGAGCAGTACTTC
j_gene: TRBJ2-2; v_gene: TRBV9; abundance: NA; d_gene: TRBD1; CDR3aa: CASSETGGVGELFF; CDR3nt: TGTGCCAGCAGCGAAACAGGGGGAGTCGGGGAGCTGTTTTTT
j_gene: TRBJ1-1; v_gene: TRBV5-1; abundance: NA; d_gene: NA; CDR3aa: CASSSPTAEAFF; CDR3nt: TGCGCCAGCAGCTCTCCGACAGCTGAAGCTTTCTTT
j_gene: TRBJ1-1; v_gene: TRBV7-9; abundance: once; d_gene: NA; CDR3aa: CASSSRGRRSNTEAFF; CDR3nt: TGTGCCAGCAGCTCTAGGGGAAGACGGAGCAACACTGAAGCTTTCTTT
j_gene: TRBJ2-1; v_gene: TRBV4-3; abundance: once; d_gene: NA; CDR3aa: CASSPEGTANEQFF; CDR3nt: TGCGCCAGCAGCCCGGAAGGCACGGCGAATGAGCAGTTCTTC
j_gene: TRBJ2-7; v_gene: TRBV15; abundance: NA; d_gene: TRBD2; CDR3aa: CATSREAGAFEQYF; CDR3nt: TGTGCCACCAGCAGAGAAGCGGGAGCTTTCGAGCAGTACTTC
j_gene: TRBJ2-3; v_gene: TRBV7-2; abundance: NA; d_gene: NA; CDR3aa: CASSLDTDTQYF; CDR3nt: TGTGCCAGCAGTTTAGACACAGATACGCAGTATTTT
j_gene: TRBJ2-7; v_gene: TRBV25-1; abundance: once; d_gene: TRBD2; CDR3aa: CASRSGSREQYF; CDR3nt: TGTGCCAGCCGTAGCGGGAGTCGCGAGCAGTACTTC
j_gene: TRBJ1-5; v_gene: TRBV5-8; abundance: NA; d_gene: NA; CDR3aa: CASSLRDNQPQHF; CDR3nt: TGTGCCAGCAGCTTGAGGGACAATCAGCCCCAGCATTTT
j_gene: TRBJ1-2; v_gene: TRBV5-1; abundance: NA; d_gene: NA; CDR3aa: CASSLDGLRGYTF; CDR3nt: TGCGCCAGCAGCTTGGATGGGTTGCGGGGCTACACCTTC
j_gene: TRBJ2-7; v_gene: TRBV10-3; abundance: once; d_gene: NA; CDR3aa: CAISSAASRSSYEQYF; CDR3nt: TGTGCCATCAGTTCTGCAGCGAGTAGAAGCTCCTACGAGCAGTACTTC
j_gene: TRBJ1-5; v_gene: TRBV18; abundance: few; d_gene: NA; CDR3aa: CASSPSGNQPQHF; CDR3nt: TGTGCCAGCTCACCTTCTGGCAATCAGCCCCAGCATTTT
j_gene: TRBJ2-7; v_gene: TRBV5-5; abundance: NA; d_gene: TRBD1; CDR3aa: CASLGQGYEQYF; CDR3nt: TGTGCCAGCTTGGGACAGGGCTACGAGCAGTACTTC
j_gene: TRBJ2-2; v_gene: TRBV19; abundance: NA; d_gene: TRBD2; CDR3aa: CASSTGLAGVTGELFF; CDR3nt: TGTGCCAGTAGTACGGGGCTAGCGGGAGTAACCGGGGAGCTGTTTTTT
j_gene: TRBJ1-2; v_gene: TRBV25-1; abundance: once; d_gene: NA; CDR3aa: CASSELSSGPYGYTF; CDR3nt: TGTGCCAGCAGTGAACTATCCTCTGGACCCTATGGCTACACCTTC
j_gene: TRBJ2-1; v_gene: TRBV6-1; abundance: NA; d_gene: NA; CDR3aa: CASSEMRNEQFF; CDR3nt: TGTGCCAGCAGTGAAATGAGGAATGAGCAGTTCTTC
j_gene: TRBJ1-5; v_gene: TRBV25-1; abundance: NA; d_gene: NA; CDR3aa: CASSGGNQPQHF; CDR3nt: TGTGCCAGCAGTGGGGGCAATCAGCCCCAGCATTTT
j_gene: TRBJ2-1; v_gene: TRBV2; abundance: NA; d_gene: NA; CDR3aa: CASTEFGDGEQFF; CDR3nt: TGTGCCAGCACCGAATTTGGCGACGGTGAGCAGTTCTTC
j_gene: TRBJ1-5; v_gene: TRBV30; abundance: NA; d_gene: TRBD1; CDR3aa: CAWSPGQGSNQPQHF; CDR3nt: TGTGCCTGGAGCCCAGGACAGGGAAGCAATCAGCCCCAGCATTTT
j_gene: TRBJ2-3; v_gene: TRBV19; abundance: NA; d_gene: NA; CDR3aa: CASSIVGLSTDTQYF; CDR3nt: TGTGCCAGTAGTATCGTTGGGCTGAGCACAGATACGCAGTATTTT
j_gene: TRBJ1-3; v_gene: TRBV5-1; abundance: NA; d_gene: NA; CDR3aa: CASSFGESSGNTIYF; CDR3nt: TGCGCCAGCAGCTTTGGGGAATCGTCTGGAAACACCATATATTTT
j_gene: TRBJ2-7; v_gene: TRBV19; abundance: NA; d_gene: TRBD2; CDR3aa: CASKSGGAGYEQYF; CDR3nt: TGTGCCAGTAAAAGCGGGGGGGCCGGCTACGAGCAGTACTTC
j_gene: TRBJ2-2; v_gene: TRBV18; abundance: NA; d_gene: NA; CDR3aa: CASSRLPGQTTGELFF; CDR3nt: TGTGCCAGCTCGCGACTCCCGGGACAAACCACCGGGGAGCTGTTTTTT
j_gene: TRBJ1-2; v_gene: TRBV28; abundance: NA; d_gene: NA; CDR3aa: CASRSGGGYGYTF; CDR3nt: TGTGCCAGCAGGTCCGGAGGGGGCTATGGCTACACCTTC
j_gene: TRBJ2-3; v_gene: TRBV5-1; abundance: NA; d_gene: NA; CDR3aa: CASSLATRDTQYF; CDR3nt: TGCGCCAGCAGCTTGGCCACCAGAGATACGCAGTATTTT
j_gene: TRBJ1-1; v_gene: TRBV18; abundance: NA; d_gene: NA; CDR3aa: CASSPYNSNMNTEAFF; CDR3nt: TGTGCCAGCTCACCATATAACAGTAACATGAACACTGAAGCTTTCTTT
j_gene: TRBJ2-7; v_gene: TRBV19; abundance: NA; d_gene: NA; CDR3aa: CASSFQGGEQYF; CDR3nt: TGTGCCAGTAGTTTCCAGGGGGGCGAGCAGTACTTC
j_gene: TRBJ2-7; v_gene: TRBV5-5; abundance: few; d_gene: NA; CDR3aa: CASSHGGQRAYEQYF; CDR3nt: TGTGCCAGCAGCCACGGGGGACAGCGAGCCTACGAGCAGTACTTC
j_gene: TRBJ2-1; v_gene: TRBV11-3; abundance: NA; d_gene: NA; CDR3aa: CASSLGRGPYNEQFF; CDR3nt: TGTGCCAGCAGCCTTGGGAGGGGGCCTTACAATGAGCAGTTCTTC
j_gene: TRBJ2-7; v_gene: TRBV2; abundance: NA; d_gene: NA; CDR3aa: CASRSQGSSYEQYF; CDR3nt: TGTGCCAGCAGGAGTCAGGGGAGCTCCTACGAGCAGTACTTC